The 32 T cell receptor beta chains below all came from one sample that was sequenced in a study of blood T cell repertoires in COVID-19. The table came from immunoSEQ multiplex PCR; TCRdb's copy has only in-frame clones and leaves some out. The sample has some 300,000 clones, 85% to 95% seen once. Sequenced input: PBMCs or T cells enriched from blood (not recorded which). These receptors were obtained from a woman aged 25 to 39 who had been exposed to COVID-19.

This chain joins TRBV4-3 and TRBJ1-5, with D hard to call. Germline V CDR1 and CDR2: LGHNA, YSLEER. This CDR3 is 15 amino acids long. V lost 5 bases to trimming and J lost 0 bases, with 11 bases between them. The CDR3 DNA sequence: TGCGCCAGCAGCTCCTGGAGGGATAGCAATCAGCCCCAGCATTTT. Its protein product is CASSSWRDSNQPQHF.

The chain has TRBV7-9 and TRBJ2-7; a possible D gene is TRBD2 (6 bases). CDR3 length equals 15 residues. Germline CDR1 is SEHNR and CDR2 is FQNEAQ (reference sequence). With 0 bases removed from V and 3 bases from J, the gap between germline ends came to 12 bases. The CDR3 spells CASSLAEGRYYEQYF. The CDR3 nucleotides read TGTGCCAGCAGCTTAGCGGAGGGACGGTACTACGAGCAGTACTTC.

Concerning this clone itself: Mismatch with germline at one junction end may stem from a read error. The chain recombines TRBV23-1 with TRBJ1-1; no clear D. TRBV23-1 falls under the ORF class, with uncertain function. There are 9 residues in the CDR3. The CDR3 region has the DNA TGCGCCAGCAGTCTCGCCGTAGTCTTT. Translating it yields CASSLAVVF.

The chain carries TRBV10-3 and TRBJ2-3, with D perhaps TRBD2 (6 bases). Germline CDR1 and CDR2: ENHRY and SYGVKD. The CDR3 spans 14 residues. V was shortened by 11 bases and J by 5 bases, with 20 bases between the two germline ends. CDR3 DNA sequence: TGTGCCTCAACTTGGAGGGCCGGGAAAGATACGCAGTATTTT. This sequence encodes CASTWRAGKDTQYF.

The chain links TRBV30 to TRBJ2-1; 9 bases are shared with TRBD2. This CDR3 comprises 16 residues. CDR1 and CDR2 from the germline V gene are GTSNPN and SVGIG (reference sequence). V was clipped by 2 bases and J by 2 bases; unmatched bases: 7. CDR3 residues: CAWSSIAGATYNEQFF. CDR3 sequence (DNA): TGTGCCTGGAGTTCAATAGCGGGGGCCACCTACAATGAGCAGTTCTTC.

V usage is TRBV2 and J usage is TRBJ2-1, with D possibly matching TRBD1 (6 bases). The CDR3 is 15 residues long. V was shortened by 6 bases and J by 3 bases, with 15 bases between the two germline ends. Germline V gives CDR1 SNHLY, CDR2 FYNNEI. The CDR3 here is CASRRVRTDYNEQFF. CDR3 nucleotide sequence: TGTGCCAGCAGAAGGGTCCGGACAGACTACAATGAGCAGTTCTTC.

The chain joins TRBV5-1 to TRBJ2-6; 8 bases match TRBD1. CDR1 SGHRS and CDR2 YFSETQ come from the germline V gene. There are 17 residues in the CDR3. J was trimmed by 0 bases and V by 7 bases; bases with no gene match: 9. CDR3: CASRPRTGLSGANVLTF. In DNA form, the CDR3 reads TGCGCCAGCCGCCCCAGGACAGGGCTCTCTGGGGCCAACGTCCTGACTTTC. The full variable domain, with the rest looked up from reference TRBV5-1 and TRBJ2-6, is KAGVTQTPRYLIKTRGQQVTLSCSPISGHRSVSWYQQTPGQGLQFLFEYFSETQRNKGNFPGRFSGRQFSNSRSEMNVSTLELGDSALYLCASRPRTGLSGANVLTFGAGSRLTVL.

This chain links TRBV2 with TRBJ1-4; tentatively, D is TRBD1 (5 bases). The CDR3 runs to 14 residues. V was trimmed by 2 bases and J by 7 bases, leaving 11 bases between them. CDR1 is SNHLY, CDR2 FYNNEI, per germline. CDR3 residues: CASSERGGGEKLFF. In DNA, the CDR3 is TGTGCCAGCAGTGAACGGGGGGGAGGTGAAAAACTGTTTTTT.

This clone has more than one count but fewer than ten. The chain links TRBV4-1 to TRBJ2-7, with a weak D call TRBD1 (5 bases). This CDR3 comprises 15 residues. The V end lost 4 bases, the J end lost 7 bases, and 20 bases lay between the germline ends. Germline assignment: CDR1 MGHRA and CDR2 YSYEKL. As DNA, the CDR3 is TGCGCCAGCAGCCTAAGGACATCGCCCCTCGGGGAGCAGTACTTC. Amino acids: CASSLRTSPLGEQYF.

This clone is a singleton in its sample. V and J are TRBV3-1 (or the pseudogene TRBV3-2) and TRBJ1-1; D perhaps matches TRBD1 (6 bases). The CDR3 contains 11 residues. V was trimmed by 1 base and J by 11 bases, leaving 8 bases between them. Germline CDR1 is LGHDT and CDR2 is YNNKEL (reference sequence). The CDR3 nucleotides read TGTGCCAGCAGCCAAGCAGGGGTGGCTTTCTTT. This encodes CASSQAGVAFF.

The V call is TRBV20-1, the J call TRBJ2-3, with D perhaps TRBD2 (5 bases). V was clipped by 3 bases and J by 6 bases, with 22 bases between them. CDR1 is DFQATT and CDR2 is SNEGSKA in the germline V gene (reference sequence). This CDR3 is 16 amino acids long. Here the CDR3 reads CSASRLGVGDKDTQYF. The CDR3 DNA sequence: TGCAGTGCTAGTCGCCTCGGGGTTGGAGATAAGGATACGCAGTATTTT.

This clone was counted between two and nine times. This chain joins TRBV12-3 or TRBV12-4 and TRBJ1-5; D ambiguous. V shed 4 bases and J shed 7 bases, with 11 bases lying between them. This CDR3 contains 13 residues. The CDR3 spells CASSWRVEQPQHF. The CDR3 DNA reads as TGTGCCAGCAGTTGGCGGGTGGAGCAGCCCCAGCATTTT.

The CDR3 loop is CASSLTSGGAAETQYF. CDR3 DNA sequence: TGCGCCAGCAGCTTGACTAGCGGGGGGGCCGCAGAGACCCAGTACTTC. The V call is TRBV5-1, the J call TRBJ2-5; 13 positions agree with TRBD2. The CDR3 length is 16 residues. CDR1 SGHRS and CDR2 YFSETQ come from the germline V gene. The junction had 4 bases not matched to a gene; V was cut back by 1 base and J by 4 bases.

The chain carries TRBV24-1 and TRBJ2-3; D call uncertain. CDR3 size: 13 residues. The V gene's germline CDR1 is KGHDR and CDR2 SFDVKD. Deletions cut 3 bases from V and 10 bases from J, with 13 bases between. The CDR3 DNA sequence: TGTGCCACCAGTGATGGAGCTTCGGTTGCGCAGTATTTT. It translates to CATSDGASVAQYF.

The chain joins TRBV3-1 (or the pseudogene TRBV3-2) to TRBJ2-7; D possibly corresponds to TRBD2 (5 bases). CDR3 size: 14 residues. V gave up 4 bases and J gave up 0 bases, with 10 bases separating them. CDR1 and CDR2 (germline): LGHDT, YNNKEL (reference sequence). DNA of the CDR3: TGTGCCAGCAGCCTGAGCGGCAGCTCCTACGAGCAGTACTTC. Amino acids: CASSLSGSSYEQYF.

The chain employs TRBV5-1 and TRBJ2-3; tentative D call: TRBD2 (6 bases). The CDR3 runs to 16 residues. The germline V gene encodes CDR1 SGHRS and CDR2 YFSETQ. Deletions cut 1 base from V and 4 bases from J, with 16 bases between. The CDR3 here is CASSLWGDQRSDTQYF. The CDR3 DNA reads as TGCGCCAGCAGCTTGTGGGGGGACCAAAGGTCAGATACGCAGTATTTT.

Points on this clone: Within the sample, other DNA sequences also encode this same CDR3. The chain carries TRBV19 and TRBJ2-7; TRBD1 agrees at 9 bases. V lost 5 bases, J lost 1 base, and 3 bases stayed unmatched. The CDR3 sequence is 14 residues long. Per the germline V gene, CDR1 is LNHDA and CDR2 is SQIVND (reference sequence). The CDR3 reads CASSAGTGSYEQYF. Here the CDR3 DNA reads TGTGCCAGTAGTGCCGGGACAGGGTCCTACGAGCAGTACTTC.

The rearrangement joins TRBV27 to TRBJ1-1; D call uncertain. The germline gives CDR1 MNHEY, CDR2 SMNVEV (reference sequence). The CDR3 is 13 residues long. Deletions cut 2 bases from V and 4 bases from J, with 8 bases between. The DNA for the CDR3 is TGTGCCAGCAGTTTACGACGGGGCACTGAAGCTTTCTTT. Amino acids: CASSLRRGTEAFF.

This chain connects TRBV5-6 to TRBJ2-7, with D hard to call. The CDR3 consists of 15 residues. Germline assignment: CDR1 SGHDT and CDR2 YYEEEE. V lost 1 base and J lost 0, with 11 bases in between. CDR3 region: CASSLRRRSSYEQYF. For the CDR3, the DNA is TGTGCCAGCAGCTTGCGTCGGAGAAGCTCCTACGAGCAGTACTTC.

CDR3 nucleotides: TGTGCCAGCAGCCCCCTCGGCAACGTCCTGACTTTC. This gives the protein CASSPLGNVLTF. The genes are TRBV7-9 and TRBJ2-6; D is undetermined. The length of the CDR3 is 12 residues. Germline lookup yields CDR1 SEHNR and CDR2 FQNEAQ (reference sequence). Trimming removed 5 bases at V and 9 bases at J, with 8 bases between.

The table lists this clone with many counts. The genes are TRBV4-2 and TRBJ1-2, with a weak D call TRBD1 (6 bases). The CDR3 loop spans 16 amino acids. The germline V gene has CDR1 LGHNA and CDR2 YNFKEQ. Trimming pared 4 bases from V and 2 bases from J, leaving 17 bases between. The CDR3 loop reads CASSPREGDSNYGYTF. The CDR3 DNA follows: TGTGCCAGCAGCCCCCGGGAGGGGGATTCGAACTATGGCTACACCTTC.

The chain employs TRBV25-1 and TRBJ1-2, with D perhaps matching TRBD1 (6 bases). The CDR3 is 12 residues long. V was cut by 6 bases and J by 6 bases, with 11 bases left in between. The germline gives CDR1 MGHDK, CDR2 SYGVNS. The CDR3 loop reads CASRDSLHGYTF. CDR3 DNA: TGTGCCAGCAGGGACAGCCTACATGGCTACACCTTC.

The chain employs TRBV5-6 and TRBJ2-7; D is unresolved. The ends were cut back, 2 bases at V and 6 bases at J, with 18 bases in the middle. This CDR3 is 15 amino acids long. The germline V gene has CDR1 SGHDT and CDR2 YYEEEE. CDR3: CASSFRRIPSGEQYF. As DNA, the CDR3 is TGTGCCAGCAGCTTTCGGCGGATCCCGTCGGGCGAGCAGTACTTC.

This chain links TRBV4-2 with TRBJ1-2, with 9 bases that match TRBD1. Germline CDR1 LGHNA, CDR2 YNFKEQ. The length of the CDR3 is 15 residues. Losses at the gene ends were 1 base for V and 7 bases for J; bases not matched to a gene: 7. The CDR3 spells CASSQAGQGSAGYTF. In DNA, the CDR3 is TGTGCCAGCAGCCAAGCGGGACAGGGTTCTGCTGGCTACACCTTC.

This chain joins TRBV10-3 and TRBJ2-5; possibly TRBD1 for D (5 bases). Germline CDR1 reads ENHRY; CDR2 reads SYGVKD. The CDR3 consists of 15 residues. The V gene lost 8 bases and the J gene lost 5 bases, with 21 bases spanning the gap. The CDR3 DNA is TGTGCCATCGAACAGGACATCACCTTACGGGAGACCCAGTACTTC. Translating it yields CAIEQDITLRETQYF.

V gene TRBV10-1 combines with J gene TRBJ2-6, with D possibly TRBD1 on 6 matching bases. V lost 6 bases, J lost 1 base, and 10 bases lay in between. Germline CDR1 reads WNHNN; CDR2 reads SYGVQD (reference sequence). This CDR3 contains 15 residues. The CDR3, as DNA: TGCGCCAGCAGCCCAGGACAGTCTGGGGCCAACGTCCTGACTTTC. Protein product: CASSPGQSGANVLTF.

The chain is built from TRBV6-1 and TRBJ1-2; unclear D gene. Germline CDR1 is MNHNS and CDR2 is SASEGT. With 2 bases removed from V and 4 bases from J, the gap between germline ends came to 8 bases. This CDR3 has 13 residues. CDR3 in amino acids: CASSETEIYGYTF. CDR3 coding DNA: TGTGCCAGCAGTGAAACAGAGATCTATGGCTACACCTTC.

This chain joins TRBV27 and TRBJ2-7; TRBD2 matches 7 bases. CDR1 is MNHEY, CDR2 SMNVEV, per germline (reference sequence). The CDR3 has 14 amino acids. V trimming: 10 bases; J trimming: 5 bases; junction bases outside the gene matches: 14. The CDR3 spells CATGRRLALNEQYF. CDR3 nucleotides: TGTGCCACCGGCCGTAGACTAGCTTTAAACGAGCAGTACTTC.

V usage is TRBV2 and J usage is TRBJ2-7; 7 positions match TRBD1. This CDR3 is 15 amino acids long. V trimming: 4 bases; J trimming: 5 bases; junction bases outside the gene matches: 11. Germline CDR1 SNHLY, CDR2 FYNNEI. The CDR3 reads CASSVFRDRANEQYF. The CDR3 DNA is TGTGCCAGCAGTGTTTTCCGAGACAGGGCCAACGAGCAGTACTTC. The full variable domain, rest sourced from reference TRBV2 and TRBJ2-7, is EPEVTQTPSHQVTQMGQEVILRCVPISNHLYFYWYRQILGQKVEFLVSFYNNEISEKSEIFDDQFSVERPDGSNFTLKIRSTKLEDSAMYFCASSVFRDRANEQYFGPGTRLTVT.

This rearrangement joins TRBV7-6 to TRBJ1-4; 7 bases align to TRBD1. V was clipped by 0 bases and J by 6 bases; unmatched bases: 7. Germline V gives CDR1 SGHVS, CDR2 FNYEAQ. The CDR3 is made up of 16 amino acids. The CDR3 DNA is TGTGCCAGCAGCTTAGCCCCGACAGGGCGGGATGAAAAACTGTTTTTT. This codes for CASSLAPTGRDEKLFF.

The J gene is TRBJ1-5, the V gene TRBV5-4, with TRBD1 matching over 11 bases. The CDR3 consists of 15 residues. The germline gives CDR1 SGHNT, CDR2 YYREEE (reference sequence). J was trimmed by 2 bases and V by 4 bases; bases with no gene match: 2. The CDR3 here is CASSPGQGGNQPQHF. The CDR3 region has the DNA TGTGCCAGCAGCCCGGGACAGGGGGGCAATCAGCCCCAGCATTTT.

The CDR3 spells CASALQGGEKLFF. CDR3 nucleotide sequence: TGTGCCAGCGCCTTGCAGGGTGGTGAAAAACTGTTTTTT. This chain connects TRBV12-3 or TRBV12-4 to TRBJ1-4; TRBD1 might be the D (5 bases). Trimming removed 8 bases at V and 7 bases at J, with 14 bases between. The CDR3 totals 13 residues.